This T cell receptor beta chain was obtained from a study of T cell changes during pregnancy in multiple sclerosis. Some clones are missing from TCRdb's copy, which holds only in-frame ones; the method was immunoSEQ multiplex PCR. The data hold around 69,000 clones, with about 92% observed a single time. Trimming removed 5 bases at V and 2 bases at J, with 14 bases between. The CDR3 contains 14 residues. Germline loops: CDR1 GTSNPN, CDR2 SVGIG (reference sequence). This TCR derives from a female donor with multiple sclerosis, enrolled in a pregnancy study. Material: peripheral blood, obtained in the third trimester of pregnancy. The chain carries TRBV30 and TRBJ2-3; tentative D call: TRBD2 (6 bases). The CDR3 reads CAWSSGAVTDTQYF. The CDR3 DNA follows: TGTGCCTGGTCATCGGGAGCCGTCACAGATACGCAGTATTTT.